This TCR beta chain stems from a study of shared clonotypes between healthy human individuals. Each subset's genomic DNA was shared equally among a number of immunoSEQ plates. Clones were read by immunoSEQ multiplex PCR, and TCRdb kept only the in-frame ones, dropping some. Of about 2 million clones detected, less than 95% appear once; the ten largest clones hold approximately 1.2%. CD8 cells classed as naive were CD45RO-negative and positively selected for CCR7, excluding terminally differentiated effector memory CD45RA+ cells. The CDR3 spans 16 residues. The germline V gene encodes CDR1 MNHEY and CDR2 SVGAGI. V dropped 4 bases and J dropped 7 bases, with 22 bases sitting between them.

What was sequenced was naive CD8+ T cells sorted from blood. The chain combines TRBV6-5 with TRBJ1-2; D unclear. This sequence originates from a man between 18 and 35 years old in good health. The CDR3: CASSWFLWRSDSGYTF. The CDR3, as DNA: TGTGCCAGCAGTTGGTTCCTATGGAGGAGCGATTCTGGCTACACCTTC.